This TCR beta chain was profiled in a study of blood T cell repertoires in COVID-19. Study overall: Samples came from the United States, Italy and Spain, spanning acute and convalescent COVID-19.

V lost 3 bases to trimming and J lost 2 bases, with 13 bases between them. The CDR3 extends over 15 amino acids. Germline CDR1 reads SGHNT; CDR2 reads YENEEA. Sequenced by immunoSEQ multiplex PCR; TCRdb stores in-frame clones only, minus some. The table shows a few hundred thousand clones, with around 88% occurring only once. The clonotype comes from a woman between 50 and 59 years old with acute or convalescent COVID-19. The genes are TRBV11-3 and TRBJ2-5; D is perhaps TRBD1 (6 bases). The source material was peripheral blood. CDR3 nucleotides: TGTGCCAGCAGCTTCAGAGGGGGTGGGCAAGAGACCCAGTACTTC. Encoded protein: CASSFRGGGQETQYF.